The next 27 T cell receptor beta chains were all read from a single sample in a study of shared clonotypes between healthy human individuals. Assay used: immunoSEQ multiplex PCR; TCRdb lists only in-frame clones, some missing. Of under 1,100,000 clones in the sample, roughly 80% were seen once. The sequencing input was memory CD4+ T cells sorted from blood. The subset denotes: CD45RA-negative fraction. All receptors come from a man aged 18 to 29 in good health.

This clone was recorded only once. V and J are TRBV13 and TRBJ2-7; D is undetermined. This CDR3 contains 12 residues. Trimming removed 5 bases from V and 3 bases from J, with 8 bases in between. Germline V lookup: CDR1 PRHDT, CDR2 FYEKMQ (reference sequence). The CDR3 DNA sequence: TGTGCCAGCAGCCTCCAGTACTACGAGCAGTACTTC. Protein product: CASSLQYYEQYF.

The rearrangement links TRBV29-1 to TRBJ1-1; D is uncertain. In germline, CDR1 is SQVTM, CDR2 ANQGSEA. Trimming left V 0 bases short and J 2 bases short, with 7 bases between. The CDR3 consists of 13 residues. The CDR3 is CSVEDSANTEAFF. The CDR3 bases are TGCAGCGTTGAAGATTCGGCTAACACTGAAGCTTTCTTT.

The CDR3: CASRAGASTDTQYF. CDR3 nucleotide sequence: TGTGCCAGTAGAGCGGGAGCTAGCACAGATACGCAGTATTTT. The rearrangement links TRBV19 to TRBJ2-3, with 8 bases identical to TRBD2. The CDR3 sequence is 14 residues long. Germline V lookup: CDR1 LNHDA, CDR2 SQIVND (reference sequence). Trimming at V came to 6 bases and at J to 0 bases, leaving 2 bases not matched to a gene. Filled out from reference TRBV19 and TRBJ2-3, the complete variable domain reads DGGITQSPKYLFRKEGQNVTLSCEQNLNHDAMYWYRQDPGQGLRLIYYSQIVNDFQKGDIAEGYSVSREKKESFPLTVTSAQKNPTAFYLCASRAGASTDTQYFGPGTRLTVL.

V gene TRBV28 combines with J gene TRBJ1-2; D call uncertain. The V and J ends lost 8 bases and 4 bases respectively, with 8 bases between them. This CDR3 is 11 amino acids long. Per germline, CDR1 MDHEN and CDR2 SYDVKM. The chain's CDR3 is CASGQLYGYTF. The CDR3, as DNA: TGTGCCAGCGGGCAGCTCTATGGCTACACCTTC.

V usage is TRBV2 and J usage is TRBJ2-1, with TRBD2 as a possible D gene (5 bases). Germline CDR1 reads SNHLY; CDR2 reads FYNNEI. V lost 8 bases and J 0 bases, leaving 11 bases between the germline ends. The CDR3 is 14 amino acids. The CDR3 region has the DNA TGTGCCAGCTGGGTCGGGAACTCCTACAATGAGCAGTTCTTC. Protein product: CASWVGNSYNEQFF.

The chain has TRBV4-3 and TRBJ2-2, with a tentative D call TRBD1 (5 bases). The germline CDR1 and CDR2 sequences are LGHNA and YSLEER. The CDR3 is 15 residues long. Trimming left V 0 bases short and J 6 bases short, with 11 bases between. In nucleotides, the CDR3 is TGCGCCAGCAGCCAAGATCAGGGCTTCCCCGGGGAGCTGTTTTTT. It translates to CASSQDQGFPGELFF.

The rearrangement uses TRBV7-9 and TRBJ2-3, with D perhaps matching TRBD1 or TRBD2 (7 bases each). The germline V and J ends were trimmed by 5 bases and 3 bases, with 21 bases remaining between them. The CDR3 spans 17 residues. Germline values: CDR1 SEHNR, CDR2 FQNEAQ (reference sequence). This CDR3 is CASSPRRGRGLTDTQYF. The CDR3 DNA sequence: TGTGCCAGCAGCCCCCGTAGGGGGCGGGGGCTAACAGATACGCAGTATTTT. The full variable domain, with the rest looked up from reference TRBV7-9 and TRBJ2-3, is DTGVSQNPRHKITKRGQNVTFRCDPISEHNRLYWYRQTLGQGPEFLTYFQNEAQLEKSRLLSDRFSAERPKGSFSTLEIQRTEQGDSAMYLCASSPRRGRGLTDTQYFGPGTRLTVL.

V and J are TRBV19 and TRBJ1-5; 7 nucleotides match TRBD1. Germline trimming cut 0 bases from V and 3 bases from J; bases unmatched to any gene: 8. CDR1 and CDR2 from the germline V gene are LNHDA and SQIVND (reference sequence). The CDR3 is made up of 17 amino acids. This CDR3 reads CASSIDLSRGVNQPQHF. The CDR3, as DNA: TGTGCCAGTAGTATAGATCTGAGCAGGGGGGTCAATCAGCCCCAGCATTTT.

This chain joins TRBV29-1 and TRBJ1-2, with D possibly TRBD1 on 6 matching bases. The CDR3 length is 12 residues. Germline-derived CDR1 and CDR2 are SQVTM and ANQGSEA. V was cut by 7 bases and J by 3 bases, with 12 bases left in between. The chain's CDR3 is CSGGHGDYGYTF. In DNA form, the CDR3 reads TGCAGCGGGGGACATGGAGACTATGGCTACACCTTC.

The V call is TRBV27, the J call TRBJ1-5; no firm D call. The CDR3 runs to 16 residues. The ends were cut back, 1 base at V and 0 bases at J, with 10 bases in the middle. Germline CDR1 MNHEY, CDR2 SMNVEV (reference sequence). The CDR3 DNA sequence: TGTGCCAGCAGTTTATTTTCGGTTAATAGCAATCAGCCCCAGCATTTT. Translation: CASSLFSVNSNQPQHF.

The chain recombines TRBV5-4 with TRBJ2-2, with TRBD1 matching over 8 bases. Looked up from germline, CDR1 is SGHNT and CDR2 is YYREEE (reference sequence). Trimming cost V 8 bases and J 5 bases; bases outside gene matches: 8. The CDR3 extends over 14 amino acids. The CDR3: CASDPGQGTGELFF. For the CDR3, the DNA is TGTGCCAGTGACCCAGGACAGGGTACCGGGGAGCTGTTTTTT. The full variable domain, its missing parts supplied by reference TRBV5-4 and TRBJ2-2, is ETGVTQSPTHLIKTRGQQVTLRCSSQSGHNTVSWYQQALGQGPQFIFQYYREEENGRGNFPPRFSGLQFPNYSSELNVNALELDDSALYLCASDPGQGTGELFFGEGSRLTVL.

The chain joins TRBV7-8 to TRBJ2-7, with D tentatively TRBD1 (6 bases). There are 13 residues in the CDR3. CDR1 and CDR2 (germline): SGHVS, FQNEAQ. V dropped 4 bases and J dropped 1 base, with 8 bases sitting between them. CDR3 protein: CASSSDRSYEQYF. CDR3 DNA sequence: TGTGCCAGCAGCTCGGACAGATCCTACGAGCAGTACTTC.

J is TRBJ2-3 and V is TRBV7-9, with D tentatively TRBD2 (6 bases). The germline gives CDR1 SEHNR, CDR2 FQNEAQ (reference sequence). The length of the CDR3 is 17 residues. The germline V and J ends were trimmed by 2 bases and 3 bases, with 18 bases remaining between them. CDR3 residues: CASSLRPRDLVTDTQYF. The CDR3, as DNA: TGTGCCAGCAGCTTACGGCCCCGGGACTTAGTTACAGATACGCAGTATTTT.

V is TRBV5-6 and J is TRBJ2-3; 8 bases map to TRBD1. J gave up 8 bases and V 0 bases, and 8 bases lay outside the gene matches. In germline, CDR1 is SGHDT, CDR2 YYEEEE. The CDR3 contains 15 residues. CDR3 nucleotides: TGTGCCAGCAGCTTGGAGGACAGGGTCTTAGGTACGCAGTATTTT. It yields the protein CASSLEDRVLGTQYF.

The chain recombines TRBV7-9 with TRBJ1-3; tentative D call: TRBD1 (6 bases). The V gene's germline CDR1 is SEHNR and CDR2 FQNEAQ (reference sequence). The CDR3 covers 16 residues. V shed 8 bases and J shed 0 bases, with 17 bases lying between them. As DNA, the CDR3 is TGTGCCAGCGGATGGGGGGGCTTAAGCTCTGGAAACACCATATATTTT. Encoded protein: CASGWGGLSSGNTIYF. Based on the CDR3 plus reference TRBV7-9 and TRBJ1-3, the full variable domain is DTGVSQNPRHKITKRGQNVTFRCDPISEHNRLYWYRQTLGQGPEFLTYFQNEAQLEKSRLLSDRFSAERPKGSFSTLEIQRTEQGDSAMYLCASGWGGLSSGNTIYFGEGSWLTVV.

On this clone: At one end the junction does not follow the germline gene, possibly because of a read error. The V call is TRBV6-1, the J call TRBJ2-7; D remains unclear. Germline lookup yields CDR1 MNHNS and CDR2 SASEGT. The length of the CDR3 is 10 residues. The CDR3 region is CASSELGTNF. CDR3 nucleotides: TGTGCCAGCAGTGAACTAGGCACCAACTTC.

This clone showed up many times. The rearrangement joins TRBV7-9 to TRBJ2-5; D is perhaps TRBD1 (6 bases). V was pared by 4 bases and J by 5 bases, with 11 bases between. The length of the CDR3 is 13 residues. Germline lookup yields CDR1 SEHNR and CDR2 FQNEAQ (reference sequence). The CDR3 region is CASSSGQWETQYF. The CDR3 DNA reads as TGTGCCAGCAGCTCAGGACAGTGGGAGACCCAGTACTTC.

The genes are TRBV30 and TRBJ2-1; 9 positions match TRBD2. This CDR3 spans 17 amino acids. With V trimmed by 3 bases and J by 1 base, 10 bases remained unmatched. From germline, CDR1 is GTSNPN and CDR2 SVGIG (reference sequence). This chain's CDR3 is CAWRAPGAGGSYNEQFF. The CDR3, as DNA: TGTGCCTGGAGGGCCCCAGGGGCGGGAGGGTCCTACAATGAGCAGTTCTTC.

The V gene is TRBV19, the J gene TRBJ2-5, with D hard to call. The CDR3 consists of 14 residues. Trimming took off 5 bases at V and 2 bases at J, with 12 bases between the two ends. Germline V gives CDR1 LNHDA, CDR2 SQIVND (reference sequence). In nucleotides, the CDR3 is TGTGCCAGTAGTGGAGCAGGAACACAAGAGACCCAGTACTTC. Amino acid sequence: CASSGAGTQETQYF.

V usage is TRBV5-1 and J usage is TRBJ2-2, with D hard to call. CDR1 is SGHRS and CDR2 is YFSETQ in the germline V gene. V was clipped by 0 bases and J by 6 bases, with 6 bases between them. The CDR3 loop spans 13 amino acids. The CDR3 DNA reads TGCGCCAGCAGCTTGGAGGTTGCCGGGGAGCTGTTTTTT. It encodes CASSLEVAGELFF. The full variable domain, completed using reference TRBV5-1 and TRBJ2-2, is KAGVTQTPRYLIKTRGQQVTLSCSPISGHRSVSWYQQTPGQGLQFLFEYFSETQRNKGNFPGRFSGRQFSNSRSEMNVSTLELGDSALYLCASSLEVAGELFFGEGSRLTVL.

This chain joins TRBV10-1 and TRBJ1-1; no reliable D call. Trimming cost V 0 bases and J 5 bases, with 10 bases left between them. CDR1 and CDR2 from the germline V gene are WNHNN and SYGVQD (reference sequence). The CDR3 sequence is 14 residues long. The CDR3 DNA reads as TGCGCCAGCAGTGAGTCTCCAGGACGGACTGAAGCTTTCTTT. Translated, it gives CASSESPGRTEAFF.

Only a few counts were recorded for this clone. The rearrangement uses TRBV5-1 and TRBJ2-3, with 9 positions matching TRBD2. Germline assignment: CDR1 SGHRS and CDR2 YFSETQ. Trimming removed 4 bases from V and 6 bases from J; junction bases left unmatched: 12. The CDR3 is 16 amino acids. CDR3 loop: CASSPTTSGGRDTQYF. The CDR3, as DNA: TGCGCCAGCAGCCCGACGACTAGCGGAGGTAGGGATACGCAGTATTTT.

This rearrangement joins TRBV28 to TRBJ2-5, with D possibly matching TRBD2 (7 bases). CDR3 length: 15 residues. Germline V gene sequence: CDR1 MDHEN, CDR2 SYDVKM. V lost 7 bases and J lost 7, with 22 bases in between. DNA for the CDR3: TGTGCCAGCACCCGGGACATTCAAGGCGGGGGGACCCAGTACTTC. Its protein product is CASTRDIQGGGTQYF.

The chain recombines TRBV10-1 with TRBJ2-2, with D tentatively TRBD1 (6 bases). Per the germline V gene, CDR1 is WNHNN and CDR2 is SYGVQD (reference sequence). V was shortened by 6 bases and J by 2 bases, with 10 bases between the two germline ends. The CDR3 spans 14 residues. For the CDR3, the DNA is TGCGCCAGCAGAAGGGGGACCAACACCGGGGAGCTGTTTTTT. It encodes CASRRGTNTGELFF.

This clone is a singleton in its sample. The chain employs TRBV9 and TRBJ1-2; D may be TRBD1 (5 bases). The V gene lost 0 bases and the J gene lost 9 bases, with 9 bases spanning the gap. From germline, CDR1 is SGDLS and CDR2 YYNGEE. This CDR3 has 12 residues. In DNA, the CDR3 is TGTGCCAGCAGCGTAGTGGGGGGTAGCTACACCTTC. It is translated as CASSVVGGSYTF.

The chain joins TRBV6-5 to TRBJ1-6, with 9 bases identical to TRBD1. This CDR3 contains 15 residues. Germline loops: CDR1 MNHEY, CDR2 SVGAGI. Trimming removed 7 bases from V and 7 bases from J; junction bases left unmatched: 8. DNA of the CDR3: TGTGCCAGCACCAAGGGGGACAGGGCAAATTCACCCCTCCACTTT. This gives the protein CASTKGDRANSPLHF.

This sequence joins TRBV27 and TRBJ1-2; 7 bases match TRBD1. V lost 5 bases and J lost 6; bases outside the gene matches: 9. Germline V gene lookup returns CDR1 MNHEY and CDR2 SMNVEV (reference sequence). This CDR3 has 14 amino acids. CDR3 sequence reads: CASSPRTGADGYTF. CDR3 in DNA: TGTGCCAGCAGTCCTCGAACAGGGGCGGATGGCTACACCTTC.